This record looks at one T cell receptor (beta chain) sequence and its context. The target of this receptor is not known. Qualities for individual bases were not recorded, and no much larger clone is one base off. The data originate from a study of cytomegalovirus exposure and HLA in healthy donors (dated by TCRdb to about 2017). Regarding the complete study: According to a later analysis, the 120 or so validation repertoires were produced on the same platform as the 666 repertoires of the first cohort. The study combined high-throughput TCR immunosequencing, statistical association of individual TCRs with disease status, and machine learning to predict cytomegalovirus infection status. The aim of the study was to test whether cataloging public T cell receptors could identify signatures of past pathogen exposure. Besides the first cohort of approximately 710 subjects, a separate validation cohort made up of over 100 different subjects was used. Here is what the overall study found, with its caveats: Of the cluster scores, roughly 95% were above 0 in a later analysis, which found that TCRs clustered in the first cohort also tended to co-occur in the 120 or so validation repertoires. The authors suggested that the approach could potentially be generalized to other disease states and immunological phenotypes. In both the original and validation cohorts, the classifier was reported to diagnose cytomegalovirus status with high specificity and sensitivity. The validation cohort had no HLA typing available for a later analysis, so co-occurrence within that cohort was assessed over all 130 or so repertoires. The study gave a list of under 200 TCR beta chains associated with cytomegalovirus. Most TCR sequences were seen in very few donors, while some public TCRs were found in many individuals. In vitro tests confirmed that a few of the cytomegalovirus-associated TCR beta chains recognize cytomegalovirus antigens.

Library construction relied on the immunoSEQ multiplex PCR assay. The authors processed their data as follows. To diagnose cytomegalovirus status from the catalog of TCR beta chain sequences, a statistical classification framework was built. TCRdb mirrors the immuneACCESS table, restricted to in-frame sequences. Some clones are absent from its copies; in checked studies, under half trace to an unresolved V gene, and the reason for the others is unknown. The DNA was the basis for D and trimming; V, J and clone size are from that table. The sample yields 250,000 to 400,000 clones; roughly 87% were counted once. Of the sample, around 0.88% is held by the ten largest clones. Separate from the approximately 700-subject first cohort, the validation cohort of 90 to 150 subjects was the group to which the donors belonged. The TCR was taken from a man younger than 40 in good health and CMV-seronegative. Source material: PBMCs.

The CDR3 protein is CASSLAAHEQFF. The DNA is as follows: TGTGCCAGCAGCCTAGCCGCCCATGAGCAGTTCTTC. Here the chain combines TRBV14 and TRBJ2-1; the D gene cannot be named for sure. From cysteine to phenylalanine, the CDR3 is 12 amino acids long. Just the 36-base CDR3 DNA is kept, in frame starting at base 1. V is clipped by 4 bases and J by 8 bases, and the sequence between their germline boundaries is 9 bases long. CDR1 is given as SGHDN and CDR2 as FVKESK, both from the germline V gene. Where the CDR3 stops, the reference TRBV14 and TRBJ2-1 genes take over; the full variable domain is EAGVTQFPSHSVIEKGQTVTLRCDPISGHDNLYWYRRVMGKEIKFLLHFVKESKQDESGMPNNRFLAERTGGTYSTLKVQPAELEDSGVYFCASSLAAHEQFFGPGTRLTVL.